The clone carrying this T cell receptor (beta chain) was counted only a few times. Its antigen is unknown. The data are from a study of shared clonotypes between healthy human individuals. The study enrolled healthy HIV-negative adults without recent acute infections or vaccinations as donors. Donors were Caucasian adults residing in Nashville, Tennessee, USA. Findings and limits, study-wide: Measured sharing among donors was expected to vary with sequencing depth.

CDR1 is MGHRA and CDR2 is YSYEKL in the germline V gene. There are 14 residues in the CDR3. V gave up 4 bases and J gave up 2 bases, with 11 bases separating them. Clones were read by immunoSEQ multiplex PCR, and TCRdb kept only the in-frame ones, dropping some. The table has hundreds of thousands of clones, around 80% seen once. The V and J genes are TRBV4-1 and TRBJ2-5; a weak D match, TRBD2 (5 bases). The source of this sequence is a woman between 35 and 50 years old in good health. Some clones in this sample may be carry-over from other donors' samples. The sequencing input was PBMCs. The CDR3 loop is CASSPLVPQETQYF. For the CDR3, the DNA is TGCGCCAGCAGCCCACTAGTACCACAAGAGACCCAGTACTTC.